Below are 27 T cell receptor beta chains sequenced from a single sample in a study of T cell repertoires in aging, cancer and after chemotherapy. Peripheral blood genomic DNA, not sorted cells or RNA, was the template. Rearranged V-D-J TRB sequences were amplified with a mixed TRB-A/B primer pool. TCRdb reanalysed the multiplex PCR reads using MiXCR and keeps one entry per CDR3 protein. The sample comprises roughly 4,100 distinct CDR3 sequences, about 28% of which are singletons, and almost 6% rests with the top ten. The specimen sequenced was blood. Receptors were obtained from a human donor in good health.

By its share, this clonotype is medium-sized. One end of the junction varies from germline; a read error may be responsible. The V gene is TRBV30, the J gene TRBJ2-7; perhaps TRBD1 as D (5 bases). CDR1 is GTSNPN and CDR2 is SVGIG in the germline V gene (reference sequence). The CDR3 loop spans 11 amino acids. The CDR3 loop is CAWSVTRQILF. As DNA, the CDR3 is TGTGCCTGGAGTGTCACGCGACAGATTCTCTTC.

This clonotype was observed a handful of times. DNA of the CDR3: TGTGCCAGCAGTCTTACGGGCCAGCCTCAAGAGACCCAGTACTTC. Its translation: CASSLTGQPQETQYF. This sequence joins TRBV5-6 and TRBJ2-5; D uncertain. CDR1 and CDR2 from the germline V gene are SGHDT and YYEEEE. This CDR3 comprises 15 residues. Trimming pared 5 bases from V and 2 bases from J, leaving 16 bases between.

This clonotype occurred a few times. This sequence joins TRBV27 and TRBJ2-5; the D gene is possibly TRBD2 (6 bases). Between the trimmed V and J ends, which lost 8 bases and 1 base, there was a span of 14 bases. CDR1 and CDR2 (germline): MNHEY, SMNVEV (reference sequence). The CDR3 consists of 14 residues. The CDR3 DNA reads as TGTGCCAGCGGATCTTACGGGGGCCAAGAGACCCAGTACTTC. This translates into CASGSYGGQETQYF.

This CDR3 reads CASSFSGGGAGEQYF. The CDR3 region has the DNA TGTGCCAGCAGTTTTTCCGGCGGGGGGGCCGGCGAGCAGTACTTC. The rearrangement uses TRBV27 and TRBJ2-7; 9 bases map to TRBD2. Trimming removed 3 bases from V and 6 bases from J; junction bases left unmatched: 9. The germline V gene has CDR1 MNHEY and CDR2 SMNVEV (reference sequence). This CDR3 has 15 amino acids.

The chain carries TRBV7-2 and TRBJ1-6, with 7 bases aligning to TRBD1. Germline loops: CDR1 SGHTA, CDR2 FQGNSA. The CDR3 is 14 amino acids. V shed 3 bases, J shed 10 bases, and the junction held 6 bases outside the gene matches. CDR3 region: CASSFHTGESPLHF. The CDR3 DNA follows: TGTGCCAGCAGCTTCCACACAGGGGAATCACCCCTCCACTTT.

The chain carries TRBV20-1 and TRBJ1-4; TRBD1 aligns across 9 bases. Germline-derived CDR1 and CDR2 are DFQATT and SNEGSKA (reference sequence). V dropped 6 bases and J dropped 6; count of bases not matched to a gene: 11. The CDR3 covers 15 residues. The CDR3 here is CSARRTGGGDEKLFF. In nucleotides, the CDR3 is TGCAGTGCCCGCCGAACAGGGGGCGGGGATGAAAAACTGTTTTTT.

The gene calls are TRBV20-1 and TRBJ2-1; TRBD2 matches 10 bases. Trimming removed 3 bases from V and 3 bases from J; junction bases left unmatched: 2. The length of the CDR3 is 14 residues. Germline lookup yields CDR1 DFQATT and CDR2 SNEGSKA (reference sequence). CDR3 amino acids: CSASSGGFYNEQFF. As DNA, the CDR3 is TGCAGTGCTAGTAGCGGGGGGTTCTACAATGAGCAGTTCTTC.

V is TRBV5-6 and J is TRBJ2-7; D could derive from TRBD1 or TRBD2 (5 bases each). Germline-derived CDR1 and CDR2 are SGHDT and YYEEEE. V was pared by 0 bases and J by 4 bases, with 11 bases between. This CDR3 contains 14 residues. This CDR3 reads CASSLGVEGYEQYF. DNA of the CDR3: TGTGCCAGCAGCTTGGGTGTCGAGGGGTACGAGCAGTACTTC.

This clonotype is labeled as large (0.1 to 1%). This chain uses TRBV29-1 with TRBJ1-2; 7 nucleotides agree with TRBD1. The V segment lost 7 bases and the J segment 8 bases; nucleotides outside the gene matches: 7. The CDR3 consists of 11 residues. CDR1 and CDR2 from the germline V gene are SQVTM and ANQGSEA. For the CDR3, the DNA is TGCAGCGATAAGGGGGCGCGGGGCTACACCTTC. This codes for CSDKGARGYTF. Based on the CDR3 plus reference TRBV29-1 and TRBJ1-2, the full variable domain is SAVISQKPSRDICQRGTSLTIQCQVDSQVTMMFWYRQQPGQSLTLIATANQGSEATYESGFVIDKFPISRPNLTFSTLTVSNMSPEDSSIYLCSDKGARGYTFGSGTRLTVV.

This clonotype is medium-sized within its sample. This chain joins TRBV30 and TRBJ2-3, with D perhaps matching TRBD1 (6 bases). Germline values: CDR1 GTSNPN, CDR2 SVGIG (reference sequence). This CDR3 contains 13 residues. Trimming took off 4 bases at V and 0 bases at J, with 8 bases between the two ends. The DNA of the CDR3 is TGTGCCTGGAACAGGGAAAGCACAGATACGCAGTATTTT. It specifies CAWNRESTDTQYF.

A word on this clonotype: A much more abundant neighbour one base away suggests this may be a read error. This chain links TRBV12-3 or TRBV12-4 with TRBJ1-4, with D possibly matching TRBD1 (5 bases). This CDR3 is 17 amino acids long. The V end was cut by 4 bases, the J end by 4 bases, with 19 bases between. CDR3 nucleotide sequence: TGTGCCAGCAGTTACCGTTCAGGGAGAGGAATTAATGAAAAACTGTTTTTT. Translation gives CASSYRSGRGINEKLFF.

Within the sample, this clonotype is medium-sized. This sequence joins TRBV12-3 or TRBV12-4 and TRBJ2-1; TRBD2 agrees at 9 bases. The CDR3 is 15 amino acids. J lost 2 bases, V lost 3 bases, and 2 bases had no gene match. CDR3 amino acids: CASSFSGGTYNEQFF. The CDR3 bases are TGTGCCAGCAGTTTTAGCGGGGGCACCTACAATGAGCAGTTCTTC.

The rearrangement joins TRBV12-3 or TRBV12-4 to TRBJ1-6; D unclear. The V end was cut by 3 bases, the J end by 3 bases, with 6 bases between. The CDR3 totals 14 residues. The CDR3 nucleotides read TGTGCCAGCAGTTTCAGAAACTATAATTCACCCCTCCACTTT. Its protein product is CASSFRNYNSPLHF.

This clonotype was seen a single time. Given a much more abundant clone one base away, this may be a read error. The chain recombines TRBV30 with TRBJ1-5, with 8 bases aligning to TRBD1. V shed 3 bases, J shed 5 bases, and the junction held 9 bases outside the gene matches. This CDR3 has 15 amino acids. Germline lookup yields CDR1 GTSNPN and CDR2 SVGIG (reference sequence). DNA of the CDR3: TGTGCCTGGAGCTCAGGGGGCTTTGTCCATCAGCCCCAGCATTTT. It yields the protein CAWSSGGFVHQPQHF. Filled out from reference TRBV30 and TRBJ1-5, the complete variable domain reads SQTIHQWPATLVQPVGSPLSLECTVEGTSNPNLYWYRQAAGRGLQLLFYSVGIGQISSEVPQNLSASRPQDRQFILSSKKLLLSDSGFYLCAWSSGGFVHQPQHFGDGTRLSIL.

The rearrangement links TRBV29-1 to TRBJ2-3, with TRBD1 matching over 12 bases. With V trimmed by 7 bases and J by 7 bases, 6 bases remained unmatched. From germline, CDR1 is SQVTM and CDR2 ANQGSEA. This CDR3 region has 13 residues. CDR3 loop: CSASGTGGNTQYF. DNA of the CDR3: TGCAGCGCCTCCGGGACAGGGGGCAATACGCAGTATTTT.

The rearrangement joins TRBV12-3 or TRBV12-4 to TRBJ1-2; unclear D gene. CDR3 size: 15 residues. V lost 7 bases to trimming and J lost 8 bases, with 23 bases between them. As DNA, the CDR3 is TGTGCCAGCACCTTTACTGGCAGCCACTCGGGAGGCTACACCTTC. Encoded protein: CASTFTGSHSGGYTF.

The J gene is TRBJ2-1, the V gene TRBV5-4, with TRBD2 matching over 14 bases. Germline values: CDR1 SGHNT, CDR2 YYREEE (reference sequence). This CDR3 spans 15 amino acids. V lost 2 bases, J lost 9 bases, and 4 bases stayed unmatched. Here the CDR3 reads CASSFWTSGGSEQFF. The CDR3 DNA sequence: TGTGCCAGCAGCTTTTGGACTAGCGGGGGGAGTGAGCAGTTCTTC.

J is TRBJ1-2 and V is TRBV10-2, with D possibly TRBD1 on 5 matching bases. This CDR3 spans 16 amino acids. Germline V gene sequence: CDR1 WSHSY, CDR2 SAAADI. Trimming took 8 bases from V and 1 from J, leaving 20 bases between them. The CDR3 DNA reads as TGCGCCAGCTTGAGCAGGGACCAGTTTGGTAACTATGGCTACACCTTC. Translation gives CASLSRDQFGNYGYTF.

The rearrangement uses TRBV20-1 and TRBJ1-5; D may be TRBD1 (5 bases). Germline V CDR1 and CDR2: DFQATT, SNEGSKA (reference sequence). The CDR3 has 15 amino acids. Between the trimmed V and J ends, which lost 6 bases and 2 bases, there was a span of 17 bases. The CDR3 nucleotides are TGCAGTGCCCAGTCGGGGGGTTCGGGCAATCAGCCCCAGCATTTT. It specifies CSAQSGGSGNQPQHF.

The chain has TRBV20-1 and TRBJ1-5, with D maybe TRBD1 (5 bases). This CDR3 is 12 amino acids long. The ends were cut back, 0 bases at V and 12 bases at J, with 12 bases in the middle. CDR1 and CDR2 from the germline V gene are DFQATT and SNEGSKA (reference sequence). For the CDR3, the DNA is TGCAGTGCTAGAGATAGGGGTTTTCGCCAGCATTTT. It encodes CSARDRGFRQHF.

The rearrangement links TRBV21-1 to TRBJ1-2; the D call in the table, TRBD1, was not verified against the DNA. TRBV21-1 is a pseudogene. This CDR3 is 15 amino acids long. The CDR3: CASPWTGRANYGYTF. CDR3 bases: TGTGCCAGCCCTTGGACAGGGCGAGCTAACTATGGCTACACCTTC.

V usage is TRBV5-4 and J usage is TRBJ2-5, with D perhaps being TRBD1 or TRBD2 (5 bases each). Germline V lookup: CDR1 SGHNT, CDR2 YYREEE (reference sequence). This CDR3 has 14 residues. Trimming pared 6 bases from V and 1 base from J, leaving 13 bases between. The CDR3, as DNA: TGTGCCAGCATCACGGGACCAGTCCAAGAGACCCAGTACTTC. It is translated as CASITGPVQETQYF.

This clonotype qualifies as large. The chain's CDR3 is CSPSSTEAFF. CDR3 bases: TGCAGCCCATCATCCACTGAAGCTTTCTTT. V usage is TRBV29-1 and J usage is TRBJ1-1; no clear D gene. CDR1 is SQVTM, CDR2 ANQGSEA, per germline. The CDR3 length is 10 residues. The germline V and J ends were trimmed by 8 bases and 4 bases, with 8 bases remaining between them.

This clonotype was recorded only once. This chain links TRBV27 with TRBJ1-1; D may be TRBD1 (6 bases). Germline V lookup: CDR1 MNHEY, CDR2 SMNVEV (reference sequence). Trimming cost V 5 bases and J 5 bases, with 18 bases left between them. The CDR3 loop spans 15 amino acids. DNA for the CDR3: TGTGCCAGCAGTACGAGACCGACAGGTAAGACTGAAGCTTTCTTT. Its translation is CASSTRPTGKTEAFF.

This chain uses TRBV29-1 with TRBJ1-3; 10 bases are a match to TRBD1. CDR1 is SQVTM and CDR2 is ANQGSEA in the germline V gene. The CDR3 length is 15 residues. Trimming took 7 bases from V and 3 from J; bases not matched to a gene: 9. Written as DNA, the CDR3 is TGCAGCGCCCGGACAGGGGGTCTCGGTGGAAACACCATATATTTT. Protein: CSARTGGLGGNTIYF.

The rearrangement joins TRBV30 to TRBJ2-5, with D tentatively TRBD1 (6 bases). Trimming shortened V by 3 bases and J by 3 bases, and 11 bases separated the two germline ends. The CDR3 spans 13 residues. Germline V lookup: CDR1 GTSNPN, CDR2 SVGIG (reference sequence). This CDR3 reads CAWRETGKETQYF. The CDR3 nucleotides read TGTGCCTGGAGAGAAACAGGGAAAGAGACCCAGTACTTC.

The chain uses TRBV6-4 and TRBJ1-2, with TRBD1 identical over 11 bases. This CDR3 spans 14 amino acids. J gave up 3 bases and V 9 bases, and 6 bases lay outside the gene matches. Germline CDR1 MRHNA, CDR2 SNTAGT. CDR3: CARRGQGADYGYTF. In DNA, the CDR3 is TGTGCCAGGAGAGGACAGGGGGCGGACTATGGCTACACCTTC.